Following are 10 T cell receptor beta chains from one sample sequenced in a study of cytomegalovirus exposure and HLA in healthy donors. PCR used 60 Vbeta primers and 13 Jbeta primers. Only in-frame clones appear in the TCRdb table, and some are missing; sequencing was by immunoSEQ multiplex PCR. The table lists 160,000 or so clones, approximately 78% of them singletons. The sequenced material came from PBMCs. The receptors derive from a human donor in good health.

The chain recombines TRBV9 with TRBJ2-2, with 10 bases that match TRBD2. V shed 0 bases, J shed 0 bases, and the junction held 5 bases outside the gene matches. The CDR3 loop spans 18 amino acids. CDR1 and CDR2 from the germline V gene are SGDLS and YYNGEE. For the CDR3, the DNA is TGTGCCAGCAGCGTAGACCTAGCGGGGGATACGAACACCGGGGAGCTGTTTTTT. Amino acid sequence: CASSVDLAGDTNTGELFF.

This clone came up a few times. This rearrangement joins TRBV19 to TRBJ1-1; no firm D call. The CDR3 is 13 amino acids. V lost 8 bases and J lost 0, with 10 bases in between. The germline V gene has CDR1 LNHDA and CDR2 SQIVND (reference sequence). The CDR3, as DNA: TGTGCCAGTTCACAGACCATGAACACTGAAGCTTTCTTT. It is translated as CASSQTMNTEAFF.

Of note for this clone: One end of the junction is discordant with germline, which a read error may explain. CDR3 DNA sequence: TGCAGTGCCAGAGGGGGAGCCGGCTACACCTTC. Its translation is CSARGGAGYTF. The chain couples TRBV20-1 to TRBJ1-2, with a weak D call TRBD1 (6 bases). The CDR3 has 11 amino acids. Germline CDR1 is DFQATT and CDR2 is SNEGSKA (reference sequence).

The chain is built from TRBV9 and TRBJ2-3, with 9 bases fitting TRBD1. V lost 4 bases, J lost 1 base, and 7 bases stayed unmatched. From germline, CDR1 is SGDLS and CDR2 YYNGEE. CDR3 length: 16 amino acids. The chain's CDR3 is CASSSGTGWGTDTQYF. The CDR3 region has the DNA TGTGCCAGCAGCTCCGGGACAGGGTGGGGCACAGATACGCAGTATTTT.

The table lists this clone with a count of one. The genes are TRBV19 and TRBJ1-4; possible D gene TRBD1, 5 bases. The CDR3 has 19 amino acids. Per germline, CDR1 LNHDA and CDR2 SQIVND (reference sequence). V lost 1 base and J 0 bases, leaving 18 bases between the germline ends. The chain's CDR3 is CASSIVGTLTLATNEKLFF. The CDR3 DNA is TGTGCCAGTAGTATAGTAGGGACTCTCACCCTTGCAACTAATGAAAAACTGTTTTTT.

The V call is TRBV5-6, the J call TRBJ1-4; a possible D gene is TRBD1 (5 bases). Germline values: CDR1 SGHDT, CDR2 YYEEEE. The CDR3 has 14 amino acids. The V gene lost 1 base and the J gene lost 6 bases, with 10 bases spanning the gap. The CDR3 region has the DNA TGTGCCAGCAGCTTGCCAGGGAGGGATGAAAAACTGTTTTTT. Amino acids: CASSLPGRDEKLFF.

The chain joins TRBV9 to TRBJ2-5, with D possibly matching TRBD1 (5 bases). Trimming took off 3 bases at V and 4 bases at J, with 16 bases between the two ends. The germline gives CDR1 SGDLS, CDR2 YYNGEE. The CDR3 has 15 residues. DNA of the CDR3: TGTGCCAGCAGCGCAGGGTTTTCTAGTGGAGAGACCCAGTACTTC. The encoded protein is CASSAGFSSGETQYF.

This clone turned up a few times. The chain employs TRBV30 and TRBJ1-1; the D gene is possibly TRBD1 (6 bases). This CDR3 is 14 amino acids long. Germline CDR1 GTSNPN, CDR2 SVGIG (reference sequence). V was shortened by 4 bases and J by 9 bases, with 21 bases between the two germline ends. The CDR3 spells CAWKSWIRGSKAFF. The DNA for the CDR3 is TGTGCCTGGAAGTCTTGGATCAGGGGTAGTAAAGCTTTCTTT.

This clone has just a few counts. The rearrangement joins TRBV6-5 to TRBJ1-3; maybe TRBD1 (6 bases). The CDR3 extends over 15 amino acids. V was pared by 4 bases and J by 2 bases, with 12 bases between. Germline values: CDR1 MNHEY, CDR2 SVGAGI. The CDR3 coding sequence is TGTGCCAGCAGTTTTAGCAGGGGCACTGGAAACACCATATATTTT. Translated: CASSFSRGTGNTIYF.

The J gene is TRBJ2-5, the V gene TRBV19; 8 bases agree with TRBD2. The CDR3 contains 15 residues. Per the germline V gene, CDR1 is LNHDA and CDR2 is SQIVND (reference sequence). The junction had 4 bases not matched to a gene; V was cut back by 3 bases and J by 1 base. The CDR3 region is CASSIIREGQETQYF. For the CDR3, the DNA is TGTGCCAGTAGTATTATACGGGAGGGCCAAGAGACCCAGTACTTC.